The clone carrying this TCR beta chain was picked up many times. Amplification targeted TCR beta CDR3 regions from RNA transcripts. Researchers ran a first-round RT-PCR on the TCR CDR3 using the HTBI primer set. From the multiplex PCR reads, TCRdb called clonotypes with MiXCR, one entry per CDR3 protein. The sample lists a few hundred thousand distinct CDR3 sequences, approximately 15% seen once, with approximately 7.5% in the top ten. The length of the CDR3 is 14 residues. V lost 5 bases to trimming and J lost 0 bases, with 9 bases between them. Germline loops: CDR1 LGHDT, CDR2 YNNKEL (reference sequence). These data are taken from a study of T cells in Graves' hyperthyroidism and ophthalmopathy.

The chain carries TRBV3-1 and TRBJ2-3, with D possibly matching TRBD2 (6 bases). This receptor was taken from a woman aged 18-29 years with Graves' hyperthyroidism. The sequenced material came from blood. CDR3 residues: CASSSLASTDTQYF. The CDR3 coding sequence is TGTGCCAGCAGCTCGCTAGCGAGCACAGATACGCAGTATTTT.